This T cell receptor beta chain is drawn from a study of regulatory T cells in long-lasting Graves disease. Specified time point: newly diagnosed GD, antithyroid drugs for less than 3 months. From RNA extracted from PBMCs, the TCR library was made. CDR1 and CDR2 (germline): SEHNR, FQNEAQ (reference sequence). The V end was cut by 1 base, the J end by 6 bases, with 10 bases between. The CDR3 sequence is 14 residues long. Libraries of TCR beta came from iRepertoire HTBI primers plus Arm-PCR of CDR3 regions. Each CDR3 protein is one row after TCRdb ran MiXCR on the multiplex PCR reads. Here the sample spans about 460,000 distinct CDR3 sequences, approximately 14% being singletons. This clonotype came up many times. These sequences were also reported in another study, on T cells in Graves' hyperthyroidism and ophthalmopathy.

The TCR sequence derives from a woman between 50 and 59 years old with Graves disease. The rearrangement links TRBV7-9 to TRBJ1-5; D is ambiguous. The sample in question was peripheral blood mononuclear cells (PBMCs), obtained at new diagnosis, from a patient treated with antithyroid drugs. Here the CDR3 reads CASSLETAAQPQHF. CDR3 DNA sequence: TGTGCCAGCAGCTTAGAGACGGCGGCTCAGCCCCAGCATTTT.